A single TCR beta chain is shown here with its context. What antigen it recognizes has not been identified. Base qualities were left out, and no much larger clone turns up one base away. Via the germline V gene, CDR1 is SGHDT and CDR2 YYEEEE. V is shortened by 3 bases, J by 12 bases, and the region joining them spans 19 bases. The CDR3 contains 13 residues, cysteine and phenylalanine counted. Only the CDR3 DNA is retained, 39 bases long and in frame from the first base. To sequence the TCRbeta CDR3 region, genomic DNA was isolated from the sorted cells. The immunoSEQ Assay was used for sequencing of TCRbeta CDR3 regions. TCRdb took over this immuneACCESS table, retaining in-frame rearrangements with V and J assigned. Such tables are incomplete; in checked studies, under half of the missing clones stem from an unresolved V gene, and the remainder is unexplained. This sample comprises about 22,000 clones, roughly 93% of them detected only once. The leading ten clones occupy about 50% of the sample.

The data were taken from a study of OX40 agonist ivuxolimab in advanced cancers. Describing the broader study: The costimulatory receptor OX40 (CD134) was targeted by ivuxolimab, a fully human IgG2 agonistic monoclonal antibody. Prior anti-PD-1, anti-PD-L1 or anti-CTLA-4 therapy was permitted, and roughly two fifths of dose-escalation patients had received checkpoint inhibitors. The paper covers the monotherapy dose-escalation part of the phase I ivuxolimab trial, which included N of about 50 patients. Of the 50 to 55 dose-escalation patients, hepatocellular carcinoma was present in around 20, melanoma in around 15, renal cell carcinoma in 9 and head and neck cancer in 9. Intravenous ivuxolimab was administered to patients every 2 weeks at six dose levels: 0.01, 0.1, 0.3, 1.5, 3 and 10 mg/kg. The dose-escalation cohort was about 83% male with a mean age of approximately 60 years, ranging from roughly 23 to 80. The point of sequencing TCRbeta in the periphery was to test whether ivuxolimab changed TCR sequence diversity and drove clonal T-cell expansion. Partial responses were achieved by three dose-escalation patients, of whom one had hepatocellular carcinoma and two had cutaneous melanoma.

The full study reports these points: Low levels of normalized T-cell clonal expansion were also shown by some nonresponding patients. After ivuxolimab, more expanded clones were found on average in CD8+ T cells than in CD4+ T cells. At doses from 0.1 to 3.0 mg/kg, clonal expansion was seen in both CD4+ and CD8+ blood T cells between baseline and week 6. In partial responders in the 0.1-3.0 mg/kg groups, normalized peripheral clonal expansion was found to be among the lowest, especially among CD8+ T cells. Which antigens the clonally expanded peripheral T cells were specific for was not determined.

Patients with autoimmune disease history or receiving systemic immunosuppression were excluded from the trial. Peripheral blood for TCR sequencing was collected from all dose cohorts at baseline, on cycle 4 day 1, and on cycle 7 day 1. The samples were taken from a phase I, first-in-human, multicenter, open-label dose-escalation trial of ivuxolimab. Adults with locally advanced or metastatic melanoma, renal cell carcinoma, hepatocellular carcinoma or head and neck squamous cell carcinoma were enrolled in the trial. Before TCR sequencing, CD4+ and CD8+ T cells were separately sorted from peripheral blood.

The specimen was CD4+ or CD8+ T cells sorted from blood, collected in a trial of the OX40 agonist ivuxolimab. The V and J segments used are TRBV5-6 and TRBJ2-7; the D gene is perhaps TRBD1, from 5 matching bases. The TCR originated in an adult with an advanced solid tumor such as melanoma, head and neck, liver or kidney cancer. DNA sequence: TGTGCCAGCAGCTACTGGAATGGCCAGGGCTGGTACTTC. This translates into CASSYWNGQGWYF.